This T cell receptor beta chain was sequenced for a study of cytomegalovirus exposure and HLA in healthy donors. Trimming took 6 bases from V and 3 from J; bases not matched to a gene: 13. Germline CDR1 is SNHLY and CDR2 is FYNNEI. This CDR3 contains 17 residues. The donors were in the approximately 110-subject validation cohort; that cohort was separate from the roughly 730-subject first cohort. The method was immunoSEQ multiplex PCR; TCRdb's version includes in-frame clones alone and lacks a portion of them. The profile covers about 310,000 clones, with roughly 90% appearing a single time and around 0.91% taken by the ten largest.

This chain uses TRBV2 with TRBJ1-5; 8 nucleotides match TRBD1. The sequence derives from a man between 25 and 39 years old in good health and CMV-seronegative. The sample taken for sequencing was PBMCs. In nucleotides, the CDR3 is TGTGCCAGCAGCAAACAATGGACAGGGATCCCCAATCAGCCCCAGCATTTT. Protein sequence: CASSKQWTGIPNQPQHF.